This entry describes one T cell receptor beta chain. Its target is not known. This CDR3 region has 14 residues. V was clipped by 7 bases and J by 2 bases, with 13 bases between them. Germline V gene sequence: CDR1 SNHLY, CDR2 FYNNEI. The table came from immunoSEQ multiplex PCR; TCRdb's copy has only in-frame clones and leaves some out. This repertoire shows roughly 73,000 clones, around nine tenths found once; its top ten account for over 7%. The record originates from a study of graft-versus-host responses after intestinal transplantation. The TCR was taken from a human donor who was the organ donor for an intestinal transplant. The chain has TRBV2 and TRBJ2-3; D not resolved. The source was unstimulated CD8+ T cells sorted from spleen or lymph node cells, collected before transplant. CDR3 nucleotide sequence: TGTGCCAGCATGGGCCGCGGCCCCACAGATACGCAGTATTTT. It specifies CASMGRGPTDTQYF.